This is a list of T cell receptor beta chains from one sample in a study of cytomegalovirus exposure and HLA in healthy donors. Measured with immunoSEQ multiplex PCR; TCRdb has only the in-frame clones, and not every one. The sample consists of around 180,000 clones, roughly 87% of them appearing once. The sequencing input was PBMCs. These receptors all stem from a girl in the first two years of life in good health and CMV-seronegative. Both conserved end residues are part of each CDR3. A D gene is named only where the DNA matches it firmly. The size of a clone is reported for some rows only, either as once, few or many, or as a class for expanded clones.

size: .
J: TRBJ1-6
D: TRBD1
length: 13
V: TRBV11-2
CDR3: CASSLGQGSPLHF
DNA: TGTGCCAGCAGCTTAGGACAGGGTTCACCCCTCCACTTT

size: .
J: TRBJ2-3
D: .
length: 13
V: TRBV4-3
CDR3: CASSHGHADTQYF
DNA: TGCGCCAGCAGCCATGGACACGCAGATACGCAGTATTTT

size: .
J: TRBJ2-5
D: .
length: 13
V: TRBV4-1
CDR3: CASSQGPGGTQYF
DNA: TGCGCCAGCAGCCAAGGTCCCGGGGGGACCCAGTACTTC

size: .
J: TRBJ2-5
D: TRBD2
length: 17
V: TRBV5-6
CDR3: CASSPTSGRAGRETQYF
DNA: TGTGCCAGCAGCCCCACTAGCGGGAGGGCCGGTAGAGAGACCCAGTACTTC

size: .
J: TRBJ1-2
D: TRBD1
length: 16
V: TRBV7-9
CDR3: CASSWPATDREYGYTF
DNA: TGTGCCAGCAGCTGGCCAGCCACCGACAGGGAGTATGGCTACACCTTC

size: .
J: TRBJ2-4
D: TRBD1
length: 14
V: TRBV7-9
CDR3: CASSFSGTGGIQYF
DNA: TGTGCCAGCAGCTTTTCCGGGACAGGGGGCATTCAGTACTTC

size: .
J: TRBJ2-5
D: TRBD2
length: 13
V: TRBV29-1
CDR3: CSARGLASETQYF
DNA: TGCAGCGCTAGGGGACTAGCGTCTGAGACCCAGTACTTC

size: once
J: TRBJ2-1
D: TRBD1
length: 14
V: TRBV7-3
CDR3: CASSSGQGAHEQFF
DNA: TGTGCCAGCAGCTCCGGACAGGGGGCGCATGAGCAGTTCTTC

size: .
J: TRBJ2-1
D: TRBD2
length: 18
V: TRBV5-1
CDR3: CASSLVGASGNSYNEQFF
DNA: TGCGCCAGCAGCTTGGTCGGTGCTAGCGGGAACTCCTACAATGAGCAGTTCTTC

size: .
J: TRBJ2-2
D: TRBD2
length: 16
V: TRBV5-1
CDR3: CASSVRTSGDAGELFF
DNA: TGCGCCAGCAGCGTCAGAACTAGCGGGGATGCGGGGGAGCTGTTTTTT

size: .
J: TRBJ2-3
D: TRBD2
length: 16
V: TRBV9
CDR3: CASSSRLAPGTDTQYF
DNA: TGTGCCAGCAGCTCCCGACTAGCGCCCGGGACAGATACGCAGTATTTT

size: .
J: TRBJ2-3
D: .
length: 15
V: TRBV30
CDR3: CACQGRSGSTDTQYF
DNA: TGTGCCTGCCAGGGACGGAGCGGGAGCACAGATACGCAGTATTTT

size: .
J: TRBJ2-3
D: .
length: 13
V: TRBV6-5
CDR3: CASKQGSTDTQYF
DNA: TGTGCCAGCAAACAGGGTAGCACAGATACGCAGTATTTT

size: .
J: TRBJ2-1
D: .
length: 13
V: TRBV30
CDR3: CAWNPISYNEQFF
DNA: TGTGCCTGGAACCCTATTTCCTACAATGAGCAGTTCTTC

size: .
J: TRBJ1-2
D: .
length: 19
V: TRBV15
CDR3: CATSRVPDLEGLSDYGYTF
DNA: TGTGCCACCAGCAGGGTTCCGGACCTAGAGGGACTTAGCGACTATGGCTACACCTTC

size: .
J: TRBJ2-3
D: TRBD2
length: 16
V: TRBV5-1
CDR3: CASSLVGGGSTDTQYF
DNA: TGCGCCAGCAGCTTGGTGGGCGGGGGAAGCACAGATACGCAGTATTTT

size: .
J: TRBJ2-7
D: .
length: 13
V: TRBV15
CDR3: CATRTGSSYEQYF
DNA: TGTGCCACCAGAACAGGGAGCTCCTACGAGCAGTACTTC

size: .
J: TRBJ2-3
D: TRBD2
length: 15
V: TRBV18
CDR3: CASSPRAGPTDTQYF
DNA: TGTGCCAGCTCACCGCGAGCGGGACCCACAGATACGCAGTATTTT

size: .
J: TRBJ1-4
D: .
length: 16
V: TRBV18
CDR3: CASSPMTVATNEKLFF
DNA: TGTGCCAGCTCACCAATGACAGTTGCAACTAATGAAAAACTGTTTTTT

size: .
J: TRBJ2-7
D: TRBD2
length: 14
V: TRBV30
CDR3: CAWTPLAGVHEQYF
DNA: TGTGCCTGGACCCCACTAGCGGGAGTTCACGAGCAGTACTTC

size: .
J: TRBJ2-5
D: .
length: 11
V: TRBV5-1
CDR3: CASSFRETQYF
DNA: TGCGCCAGCAGCTTCCGAGAGACCCAGTACTTC

size: .
J: TRBJ1-4
D: .
length: 15
V: TRBV4-1
CDR3: CASSQYRVGNEKLFF
DNA: TGCGCCAGCAGCCAGTACAGGGTTGGTAATGAAAAACTGTTTTTT

size: .
J: TRBJ1-5
D: TRBD1
length: 16
V: TRBV6-6
CDR3: CASSYSARGRDQPQHF
DNA: TGTGCCAGCAGTTACTCGGCCAGGGGGCGAGATCAGCCCCAGCATTTT

size: .
J: TRBJ2-3
D: .
length: 16
V: TRBV6-4
CDR3: CASSVGGVRATDTQYF
DNA: TGTGCCAGCAGTGTAGGAGGGGTTAGGGCCACAGATACGCAGTATTTT

size: .
J: TRBJ2-2
D: TRBD1
length: 18
V: TRBV7-9
CDR3: CASSSSAPGQGYTGELFF
DNA: TGTGCCAGCAGCTCATCGGCCCCGGGACAGGGATACACCGGGGAGCTGTTTTTT

size: .
J: TRBJ1-1
D: TRBD1
length: 16
V: TRBV5-4
CDR3: CASSRTGTGANTEAFF
DNA: TGTGCCAGCAGCCGGACAGGGACTGGGGCGAACACTGAAGCTTTCTTT

size: .
J: TRBJ2-3
D: TRBD2
length: 17
V: TRBV7-9
CDR3: CASSLRRLAGGTDTQYF
DNA: TGTGCCAGCAGCCTAAGAAGACTAGCGGGGGGCACAGATACGCAGTATTTT

size: .
J: TRBJ2-5
D: .
length: 15
V: TRBV4-2
CDR3: CASSQVRLLQETQYF
DNA: TGTGCCAGCAGCCAGGTTAGACTCTTACAAGAGACCCAGTACTTC

size: .
J: TRBJ2-3
D: TRBD2
length: 14
V: TRBV15
CDR3: CATVQRGGGDTQYF
DNA: TGTGCCACCGTCCAGCGGGGGGGAGGAGATACGCAGTATTTT

size: .
J: TRBJ1-2
D: TRBD1
length: 13
V: TRBV27
CDR3: CASSFFTGEGYTF
DNA: TGTGCCAGCAGTTTTTTCACAGGGGAAGGCTACACCTTC

size: once
J: TRBJ2-7
D: TRBD1
length: 12
V: TRBV7-8
CDR3: CSTTTGGHEQYF
DNA: TGTTCAACTACAACAGGGGGCCACGAGCAGTACTTC

size: once
J: TRBJ1-1
D: TRBD1
length: 13
V: TRBV6-1
CDR3: CASRDRLNTEAFF
DNA: TGTGCCAGCAGGGACAGGCTCAACACTGAAGCTTTCTTT

size: .
J: TRBJ2-3
D: .
length: 14
V: TRBV6-5
CDR3: CASREERGGDTQYF
DNA: TGTGCCAGCCGAGAGGAAAGAGGTGGAGATACGCAGTATTTT

size: once
J: TRBJ2-1
D: TRBD2
length: 15
V: TRBV5-1
CDR3: CASSEGTSSYNEQFF
DNA: TGCGCCAGCAGCGAAGGGACTAGCTCCTACAATGAGCAGTTCTTC

size: .
J: TRBJ1-5
D: .
length: 14
V: TRBV5-1
CDR3: CASSLEQGGQPQHF
DNA: TGCGCCAGCAGCTTGGAACAGGGAGGGCAGCCCCAGCATTTT

size: once
J: TRBJ2-7
D: TRBD1
length: 19
V: TRBV27
CDR3: CASSQGIWAGRGLLVEQYF
DNA: TGTGCCAGCAGCCAAGGAATCTGGGCGGGCAGGGGGTTATTGGTCGAGCAGTACTTC

size: .
J: TRBJ2-7
D: .
length: 15
V: TRBV5-1
CDR3: CASSLEFAGSYEQYF
DNA: TGCGCCAGCAGCTTGGAATTCGCGGGGTCCTACGAGCAGTACTTC

size: .
J: TRBJ2-3
D: TRBD2
length: 17
V: TRBV18
CDR3: CASSPVRLAGVADTQYF
DNA: TGTGCCAGCTCACCCGTTCGACTAGCGGGAGTAGCAGATACGCAGTATTTT

size: .
J: TRBJ2-3
D: TRBD2
length: 16
V: TRBV5-4
CDR3: CASSPQTSGATDTQYF
DNA: TGTGCCAGCAGCCCTCAGACTAGCGGGGCCACAGATACGCAGTATTTT

size: .
J: TRBJ2-3
D: TRBD2
length: 14
V: TRBV11-2
CDR3: CASRVLAGTDTQYF
DNA: TGTGCCAGCAGAGTACTAGCGGGAACAGATACGCAGTATTTT

size: .
J: TRBJ1-2
D: .
length: 16
V: TRBV5-4
CDR3: CASSQPSRGVNYGYTF
DNA: TGTGCCAGCAGTCAACCATCCCGGGGAGTCAATTATGGCTACACCTTC

size: .
J: TRBJ2-7
D: .
length: 14
V: TRBV5-6
CDR3: CASSYGQISYEQYF
DNA: TGTGCCAGCAGCTATGGACAGATCTCCTACGAGCAGTACTTC

size: .
J: TRBJ2-1
D: .
length: 14
V: TRBV6-5
CDR3: CASSTPSGSRGQFF
DNA: TGTGCCAGCAGTACCCCTTCCGGGTCCCGGGGGCAGTTCTTC

size: .
J: TRBJ2-2
D: TRBD2
length: 15
V: TRBV19
CDR3: CASSPPSGATGELFF
DNA: TGTGCCAGTAGTCCGCCTAGCGGGGCCACCGGGGAGCTGTTTTTT

size: .
J: TRBJ2-2
D: .
length: 15
V: TRBV7-7
CDR3: CASSLGDTDTGELFF
DNA: TGTGCTAGCAGCTTAGGGGACACCGACACCGGGGAGCTGTTTTTT

size: .
J: TRBJ1-3
D: .
length: 17
V: TRBV4-1
CDR3: CASSQRYGRAIGNTIYF
DNA: TGCGCCAGCAGCCAACGGTACGGGAGGGCGATTGGAAACACCATATATTTT